This is a list of T cell receptor beta chains from one sample in a study of blood T cells in healthy people across ages. TCRdb fed the 5' RACE reads into MiXCR, producing one record per CDR3 protein. The top ten clones hold 23% of a sample with around 2 million distinct CDR3 sequences, around 42% of them seen once. The sequencing input was blood. The receptors come from a human donor in good health. Both conserved end residues are part of each CDR3. Fields, in order: CDR3 DNA, CDR3 protein, D gene, clone size, V gene, J gene. D genes are given only for firm matches. Clone size is stated in some rows and not others, as once, few, many or a class when expanded.

CDR3nt: TGTGCCAGCAGCAAAGAGAGCAGGCAGTATGGCTACACCTTC
CDR3aa: CASSKESRQYGYTF
d_gene: -
abundance: -
v_gene: TRBV21-1
j_gene: TRBJ1-2

CDR3nt: TGCAGCGTTGATGAAGAAAACAGGGATCTCCAAGAGACCCAGTACTTC
CDR3aa: CSVDEENRDLQETQYF
d_gene: -
abundance: -
v_gene: TRBV29-1
j_gene: TRBJ2-5

CDR3nt: TGTGCCAGCAGCCTCGGGGCCTATTTGGGGGAGACCCAGTACTTC
CDR3aa: CASSLGAYLGETQYF
d_gene: -
abundance: few
v_gene: TRBV7-3
j_gene: TRBJ2-5

CDR3nt: TGTGCCGGCAGCTTAGAGGCAGGAATAGATACGCAGTATTTT
CDR3aa: CAGSLEAGIDTQYF
d_gene: -
abundance: -
v_gene: TRBV7-2
j_gene: TRBJ2-3

CDR3nt: TGCGCCAGCTCCCAGACTGCGGACAATGAGCAGTTCTTC
CDR3aa: CASSQTADNEQFF
d_gene: -
abundance: few
v_gene: TRBV5-1
j_gene: TRBJ2-1

CDR3nt: TGTGCCAGCAGTGACGACCATGGCTACACCTTC
CDR3aa: CASSDDHGYTF
d_gene: -
abundance: few
v_gene: TRBV6-5
j_gene: TRBJ1-2

CDR3nt: TGTGCCAGCAGCCAAGATTATGGGGAATACTACGAGCAGTACTTC
CDR3aa: CASSQDYGEYYEQYF
d_gene: -
abundance: -
v_gene: TRBV3-1
j_gene: TRBJ2-7

CDR3nt: TGCGCCAGCAGCTTTCTAGGCGACAATGAGCAGTTCTTC
CDR3aa: CASSFLGDNEQFF
d_gene: -
abundance: many
v_gene: TRBV5-1
j_gene: TRBJ2-1

CDR3nt: TGTGCCAGCAGTTACTCCATATTCTATGAAGCTTTCTTT
CDR3aa: CASSYSIFYEAFF
d_gene: -
abundance: few
v_gene: TRBV6-2/TRBV6-3
j_gene: TRBJ1-1

CDR3nt: TGTGCCAGCATCAAAGATGGGGCCGACTGTTCAGACTATGGCTACACCTTC
CDR3aa: CASIKDGADCSDYGYTF
d_gene: -
abundance: -
v_gene: TRBV7-2
j_gene: TRBJ1-2

CDR3nt: TGTGCCAGCAGTTACAGGGGGACAACCTACGAGCAGTACTTC
CDR3aa: CASSYRGTTYEQYF
d_gene: -
abundance: few
v_gene: TRBV6-6
j_gene: TRBJ2-7

CDR3nt: TGTGCCAGCAGGGACAGCGGGGGAGATCAACCCCAGCATTTT
CDR3aa: CASRDSGGDQPQHF
d_gene: -
abundance: -
v_gene: TRBV12-3/TRBV12-4
j_gene: TRBJ1-5

CDR3nt: TGTGCCATCTCCCAGGGAAATGGCTACACCTTC
CDR3aa: CAISQGNGYTF
d_gene: -
abundance: many
v_gene: TRBV10-3
j_gene: TRBJ1-2

CDR3nt: TGCAGTGCTAGGGGGCAGATTAAGGTCAATGAGCAGTTCTTC
CDR3aa: CSARGQIKVNEQFF
d_gene: -
abundance: once
v_gene: TRBV20-1
j_gene: TRBJ2-1

CDR3nt: TGTGCCAGCAGCATAAGTACGGGGATGGGGACTGAAGCTTTCTTT
CDR3aa: CASSISTGMGTEAFF
d_gene: -
abundance: -
v_gene: TRBV9
j_gene: TRBJ1-1

CDR3nt: TGTGCCAGCAGCGGCGGGACTATACAGCAAGAGACCCAGTACTTC
CDR3aa: CASSGGTIQQETQYF
d_gene: TRBD2
abundance: -
v_gene: TRBV9
j_gene: TRBJ2-5

CDR3nt: TGTGCCAGCAGCTTTGGACAGGTTCCCTCCCTAAACACTGAAGCTTTCTTT
CDR3aa: CASSFGQVPSLNTEAFF
d_gene: TRBD1
abundance: -
v_gene: TRBV11-1
j_gene: TRBJ1-1

CDR3nt: TGCAGCGTTGAACTCGGACTAGCGGGGTCAGGGCCGGTCTACAATGAGCAGTTCTTC
CDR3aa: CSVELGLAGSGPVYNEQFF
d_gene: TRBD2
abundance: -
v_gene: TRBV29-1
j_gene: TRBJ2-1

CDR3nt: TGTGCCAGCAGTCCCCTCACGGGCGCGGGTCAAGAGACCCAGTACTTC
CDR3aa: CASSPLTGAGQETQYF
d_gene: -
abundance: few
v_gene: TRBV6-2/TRBV6-3
j_gene: TRBJ2-5

CDR3nt: TGTGCCAGCAGCTTAATTCCGCCGGGTAGACGGGGCGTCTCCTACAATGAGCAGTTCTTC
CDR3aa: CASSLIPPGRRGVSYNEQFF
d_gene: -
abundance: -
v_gene: TRBV7-6
j_gene: TRBJ2-1

CDR3nt: TGTGCCAGCAAGGTGGTAGGACAGCCCACTAACTATGGCTACACCTTC
CDR3aa: CASKVVGQPTNYGYTF
d_gene: -
abundance: -
v_gene: TRBV6-5
j_gene: TRBJ1-2

CDR3nt: TGTGCCATCAGTGATAGGGACAGGCCCTGGATGGTACGAGATGAGCAGTTCTTC
CDR3aa: CAISDRDRPWMVRDEQFF
d_gene: TRBD1
abundance: many
v_gene: TRBV10-3
j_gene: TRBJ2-1

CDR3nt: TGTGCCAGCAGCTCTATTCTCACAGGGACAGATACGCAGTATTTT
CDR3aa: CASSSILTGTDTQYF
d_gene: -
abundance: -
v_gene: TRBV7-2
j_gene: TRBJ2-3

CDR3nt: TGTGCCAGGAGGGGACAGTCCAACGAGCAGTACTTC
CDR3aa: CARRGQSNEQYF
d_gene: TRBD1
abundance: few
v_gene: TRBV6-9
j_gene: TRBJ2-7

CDR3nt: TGTGCCAGCAGCGAATCGGTGCTAGATACGCAGTATTTT
CDR3aa: CASSESVLDTQYF
d_gene: -
abundance: few
v_gene: TRBV7-3
j_gene: TRBJ2-3

CDR3nt: TGTGCCAGCAGCATAGCCGGGACAGGGGCCTACAATGAGCAGTTCTTC
CDR3aa: CASSIAGTGAYNEQFF
d_gene: TRBD1
abundance: -
v_gene: TRBV7-3
j_gene: TRBJ2-1

CDR3nt: TGCGCCAGCAGCCAAGATCCGGTGAGGCAGCCCTACAATGAGCAGTTCTTC
CDR3aa: CASSQDPVRQPYNEQFF
d_gene: -
abundance: few
v_gene: TRBV4-3
j_gene: TRBJ2-1

CDR3nt: TGTGCCAGCAGTGTCTGGACAGTAAGCTCCTACGAGCAGTACTTC
CDR3aa: CASSVWTVSSYEQYF
d_gene: -
abundance: -
v_gene: TRBV6-1
j_gene: TRBJ2-7

CDR3nt: TGCGCCAGCAGCCAAGGCCTGGCGGGGGGGGCGTACAATGAGCAGTTCTTC
CDR3aa: CASSQGLAGGAYNEQFF
d_gene: TRBD2
abundance: once
v_gene: TRBV4-3
j_gene: TRBJ2-1

CDR3nt: TGCGCCAGCAGCCAAGATGGGGTCGGACTAGCCACAATCAGTGAGCAGTTCTTC
CDR3aa: CASSQDGVGLATISEQFF
d_gene: TRBD2
abundance: few
v_gene: TRBV4-1
j_gene: TRBJ2-1

CDR3nt: TGTGCCAACACCAAGGGGGTGAACACTGAAGCTTTCTTT
CDR3aa: CANTKGVNTEAFF
d_gene: -
abundance: -
v_gene: TRBV10-3
j_gene: TRBJ1-1

CDR3nt: TGCAGTGCTAGAGGACCGAATAACTATGGCTACACCTTC
CDR3aa: CSARGPNNYGYTF
d_gene: -
abundance: -
v_gene: TRBV20-1
j_gene: TRBJ1-2

CDR3nt: TGTGCCAGCAGCGGGACAGCCCCTGAAGCTTTCTTT
CDR3aa: CASSGTAPEAFF
d_gene: TRBD1
abundance: -
v_gene: TRBV7-9
j_gene: TRBJ1-1

CDR3nt: TGTGCCATCAGTGATCTCTGGGGGGGGAGGAACACTGAAGCTTTCTTT
CDR3aa: CAISDLWGGRNTEAFF
d_gene: -
abundance: -
v_gene: TRBV10-3
j_gene: TRBJ1-1

CDR3nt: TGTGCCAGCAGCCCATCAACCCCGGCACGGGGGAATTCACCCCTCCACTTT
CDR3aa: CASSPSTPARGNSPLHF
d_gene: -
abundance: few
v_gene: TRBV7-6
j_gene: TRBJ1-6

CDR3nt: TGTGCCAGCAGCCCACTAGACAGGGGGAGCTATGGCTACACCTTC
CDR3aa: CASSPLDRGSYGYTF
d_gene: TRBD1
abundance: -
v_gene: TRBV6-5
j_gene: TRBJ1-2

CDR3nt: TGTGCCAGCTCACCGGATTCGACTATTGGTGAAAAACTGTTTTTT
CDR3aa: CASSPDSTIGEKLFF
d_gene: -
abundance: -
v_gene: TRBV18
j_gene: TRBJ1-4

CDR3nt: TGTGCCACCAGCAGCCAGCGGGGTAGCACAGATACGCAGTATTTT
CDR3aa: CATSSQRGSTDTQYF
d_gene: TRBD2
abundance: -
v_gene: TRBV15
j_gene: TRBJ2-3

CDR3nt: TGTGCCAGCAGCTTGAGGCAGCGGGGCTCCTACGAGCAGTACTTC
CDR3aa: CASSLRQRGSYEQYF
d_gene: TRBD2
abundance: few
v_gene: TRBV7-9
j_gene: TRBJ2-7

CDR3nt: TGTGCCAGCAGTAAGGGGCGACGAACCGGGAAAAACTATGGCTACACCTTC
CDR3aa: CASSKGRRTGKNYGYTF
d_gene: -
abundance: -
v_gene: TRBV12-3/TRBV12-4
j_gene: TRBJ1-2

CDR3nt: TGCGCCAGCAGCCAAGTTGGAGGGGCGTATGGCTACACCTTC
CDR3aa: CASSQVGGAYGYTF
d_gene: -
abundance: -
v_gene: TRBV4-1
j_gene: TRBJ1-2